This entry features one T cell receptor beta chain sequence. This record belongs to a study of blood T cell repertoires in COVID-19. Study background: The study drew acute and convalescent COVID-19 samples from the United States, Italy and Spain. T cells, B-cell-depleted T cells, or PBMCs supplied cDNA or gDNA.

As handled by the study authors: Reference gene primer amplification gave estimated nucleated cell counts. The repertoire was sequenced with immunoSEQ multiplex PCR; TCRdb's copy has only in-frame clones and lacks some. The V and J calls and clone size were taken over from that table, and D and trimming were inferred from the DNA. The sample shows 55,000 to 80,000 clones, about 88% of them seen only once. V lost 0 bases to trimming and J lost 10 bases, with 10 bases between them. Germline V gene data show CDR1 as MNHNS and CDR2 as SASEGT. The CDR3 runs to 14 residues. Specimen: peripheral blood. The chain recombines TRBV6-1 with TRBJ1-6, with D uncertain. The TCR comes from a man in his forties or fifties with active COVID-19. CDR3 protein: CASSEALKSSPLHF. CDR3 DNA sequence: TGTGCCAGCAGTGAAGCATTGAAAAGCTCACCCCTCCACTTT.